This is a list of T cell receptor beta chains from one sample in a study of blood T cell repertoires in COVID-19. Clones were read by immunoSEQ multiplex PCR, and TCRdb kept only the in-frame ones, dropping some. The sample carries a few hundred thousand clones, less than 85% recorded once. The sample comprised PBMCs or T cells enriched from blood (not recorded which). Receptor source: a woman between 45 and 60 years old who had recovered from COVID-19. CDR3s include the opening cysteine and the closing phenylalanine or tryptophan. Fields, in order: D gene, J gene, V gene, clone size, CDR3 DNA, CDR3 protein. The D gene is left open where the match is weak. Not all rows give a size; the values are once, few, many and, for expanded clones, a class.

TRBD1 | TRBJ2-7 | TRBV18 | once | TGTGCCAGCTCACGAGCGGCGGGACAGGGGCTCTGGGAGCAGTACTTC | CASSRAAGQGLWEQYF
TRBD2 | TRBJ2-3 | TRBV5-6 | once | TGTGCCAGCAGCCCCGGGACTAGCGGGAGTTGGGCAGATACGCAGTATTTT | CASSPGTSGSWADTQYF
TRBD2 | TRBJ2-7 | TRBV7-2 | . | TGTGCCAGCAGCTTAAGTTCTAGCGGGAGATACGAGCAGTACTTC | CASSLSSSGRYEQYF
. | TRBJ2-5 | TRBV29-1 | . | TGCAGCGTTGAGGGGCTCGGGGAGACCCAGTACTTC | CSVEGLGETQYF
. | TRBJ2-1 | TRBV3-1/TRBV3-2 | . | TGTGCCAGCAGCCAGGTAGGACAGTACAATGAGCAGTTCTTC | CASSQVGQYNEQFF
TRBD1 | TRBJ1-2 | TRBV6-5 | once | TGTGCCAGCAGTCCGGCGACAGGGGCAGGTGGCTACACCTTC | CASSPATGAGGYTF
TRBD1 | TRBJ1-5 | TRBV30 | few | TGTGCCTGGAACACGGGACAGAGCAATCAGCCCCAGCATTTT | CAWNTGQSNQPQHF
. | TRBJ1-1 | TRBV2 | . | TGTGCCAGCAGTGAAAGGGGTGAAGCTTTCTTT | CASSERGEAFF
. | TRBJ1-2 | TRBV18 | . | TGTGCCAGCTCAGATAGCCAGGGAAAGGACTATGGCTACACCTTC | CASSDSQGKDYGYTF
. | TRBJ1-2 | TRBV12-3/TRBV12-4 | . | TGTGCCAGCAGTTCAACAGCTTATGGCTACACCTTC | CASSSTAYGYTF
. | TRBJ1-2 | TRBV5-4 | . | TGTGCCAGCAGCAGGGAGACACCAGGAGGCTACACCTTC | CASSRETPGGYTF
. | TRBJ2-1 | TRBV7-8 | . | TGTGCCAGCAGCTTCGGTCCTGCGCAGTTCTTC | CASSFGPAQFF
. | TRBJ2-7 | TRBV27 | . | TGTGCCAGCAGCTACAGCAATTCCGAGCAGTACTTC | CASSYSNSEQYF
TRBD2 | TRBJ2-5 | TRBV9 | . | TGTGCCAGCAGCGTAGGAGAGGCTAGCGGGGCCTTACGGGAGACCCAGTACTTC | CASSVGEASGALRETQYF
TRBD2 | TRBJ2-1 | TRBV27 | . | TGTGCCAGCAGTTCACGAACTAGCGGGGATGAGCAGTTCTTC | CASSSRTSGDEQFF
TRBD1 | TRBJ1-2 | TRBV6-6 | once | TGTGCCAGCAGTTACGCACAGGGACAGAACTATGGCTACACCTTC | CASSYAQGQNYGYTF
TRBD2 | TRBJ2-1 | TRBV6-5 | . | TGTGCCAGCAAAGTTGGGACTAGCGGGAGGGGGGAGCAGTTCTTC | CASKVGTSGRGEQFF
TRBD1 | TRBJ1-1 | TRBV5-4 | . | TGTGCCAGCAGCCTAAGACAGGGATTGAACACTGAAGCTTTCTTT | CASSLRQGLNTEAFF
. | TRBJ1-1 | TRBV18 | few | TGTGCCAGCTCCCCCTCCCAGGGGAACACTGAAGCTTTCTTT | CASSPSQGNTEAFF
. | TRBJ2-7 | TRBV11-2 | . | TGTGCCAGCACCTCTGTAGCAGGGGTCTCCTACGAGCAGTACTTC | CASTSVAGVSYEQYF
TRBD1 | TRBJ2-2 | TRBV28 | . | TGTGCCAGCAGTCACGCCGGGACAGGGAACACCGGGGAGCTGTTTTTT | CASSHAGTGNTGELFF
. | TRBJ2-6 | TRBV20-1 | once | TGCAGTGCTAGTGGCGGGTCTGGGGCCAACGTCCTGACTTTC | CSASGGSGANVLTF
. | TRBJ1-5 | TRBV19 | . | TGTGCCAGTACCCCGCCGGCGGGGCCCCAGCATTTT | CASTPPAGPQHF
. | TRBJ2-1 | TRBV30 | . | TGTGCCTGTTTAGGGCCCTCTAATGGGGCTGAGCAGTTCTTC | CACLGPSNGAEQFF
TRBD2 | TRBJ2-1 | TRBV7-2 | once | TGTGCCAGCAGCCCAACTAGCGGGAGGGCCGACAATGAGCAGTTCTTC | CASSPTSGRADNEQFF
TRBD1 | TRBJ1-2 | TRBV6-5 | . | TGTGCCAGCAGTTTAGGACAGGCGGGCTATGGCTACACCTTC | CASSLGQAGYGYTF
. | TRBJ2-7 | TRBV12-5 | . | TGTGCTAGTGGTTTGGCGTCGGTTGGCGGAGGCTCCTACGAGCAGTACTTC | CASGLASVGGGSYEQYF
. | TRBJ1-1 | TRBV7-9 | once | TGTGCCAGCAGCACAACAGACGACAGGATGAACACTGAAGCTTTCTTT | CASSTTDDRMNTEAFF
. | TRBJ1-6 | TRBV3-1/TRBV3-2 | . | TGTGCCAGCAGCCAAGGAACTCTGGATAATTCACCCCTCCACTTT | CASSQGTLDNSPLHF
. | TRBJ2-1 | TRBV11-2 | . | TGTGCCAGCAGCTCAACGGCCCGGAGGTCCTACAATGAGCAGTTCTTC | CASSSTARRSYNEQFF
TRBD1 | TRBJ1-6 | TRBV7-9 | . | TGTGCCAGCAGCTTAGCGGGTCCTAAGACCGGGACAGGAGGCTCACCCCTCCACTTT | CASSLAGPKTGTGGSPLHF
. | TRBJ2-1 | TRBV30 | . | TGTGCCTGCTCAGGACTAACTAGCTCCTACAATGAGCAGTTCTTC | CACSGLTSSYNEQFF
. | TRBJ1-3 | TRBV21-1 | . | TGTGCCAGCAGCAAGAGCTCTGGAAACACCATATATTTT | CASSKSSGNTIYF
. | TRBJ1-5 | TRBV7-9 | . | TGTGCCAGCAGCTTAGTTGGGGGCGATCAGCCCCAGCATTTT | CASSLVGGDQPQHF
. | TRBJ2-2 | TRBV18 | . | TGTGCCAGCTCACCACCGGCGGGTGCCGGGGAGCTGTTTTTT | CASSPPAGAGELFF
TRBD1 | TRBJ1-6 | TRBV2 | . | TGTGCCAGCAGTTTACGTAGACAGGGGAATTCACCCCTCCACTTT | CASSLRRQGNSPLHF
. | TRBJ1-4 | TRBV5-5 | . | TGTGCCAGCAGCTTGGCCCCCGGGACACCGAATGAAAAACTGTTTTTT | CASSLAPGTPNEKLFF
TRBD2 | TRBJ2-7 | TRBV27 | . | TGTGCCAGCACGGTAAGACCGGGACTAGATTACGAGCAGTACTTC | CASTVRPGLDYEQYF
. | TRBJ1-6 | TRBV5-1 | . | TGCGCCAGCAGCTTGATGGGGGGAAATTCACCCCTCCACTTT | CASSLMGGNSPLHF
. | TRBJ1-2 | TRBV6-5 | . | TGTGCCAGCAGCTCCGTCTATGGCTACACCTTC | CASSSVYGYTF
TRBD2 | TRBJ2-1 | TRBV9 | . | TGTGCCAGCAGCGCCCGAGGGGGCCAGGGACTAGCGGGATACAATGAGCAGTTCTTC | CASSARGGQGLAGYNEQFF
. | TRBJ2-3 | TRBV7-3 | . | TGTGCCAGCAGCGCGGGACCGGGGAGCACAGATACGCAGTATTTT | CASSAGPGSTDTQYF
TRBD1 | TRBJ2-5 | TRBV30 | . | TGTGCCTGGGGGTTACAGGGGGCAGAGACCCAGTACTTC | CAWGLQGAETQYF
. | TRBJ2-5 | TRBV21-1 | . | TGTGCCAGCATGAACAGGGGGCAGGATGGGACCCAGTACTTC | CASMNRGQDGTQYF
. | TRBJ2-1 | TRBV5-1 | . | TGCGCCAGCAGCTTGGGCGTGAGCGGTATCAATGAGCAGTTCTTC | CASSLGVSGINEQFF
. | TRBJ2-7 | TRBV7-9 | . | TGTGCCAGCAGCTTAGCAGTAGCCTACGAGCAGTACTTC | CASSLAVAYEQYF
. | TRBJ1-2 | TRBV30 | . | TGTGCCTGGGGGCAGGGTAATGGCTACACCTTC | CAWGQGNGYTF
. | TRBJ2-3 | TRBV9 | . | TGTGCCAGCAGCGTAGGGGGCTTCCCGACAGATACGCAGTATTTT | CASSVGGFPTDTQYF
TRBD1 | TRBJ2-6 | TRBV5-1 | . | TGCGCCAGCAGTAGACAGGGGACTGGGGCCAACGTCCTGACTTTC | CASSRQGTGANVLTF
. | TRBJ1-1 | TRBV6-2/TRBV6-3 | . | TGTGCCAGCAGTCCCACGACAGGAATGAACACTGAAGCTTTCTTT | CASSPTTGMNTEAFF
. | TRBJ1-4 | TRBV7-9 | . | TGTGCCAGCAGCACACTTCTAGCAACTAATGAAAAACTGTTTTTT | CASSTLLATNEKLFF
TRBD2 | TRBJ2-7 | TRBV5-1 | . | TGCGCCAGCAGCTTAGGACTAGCGGATTTGACCGAGCAGTACTTC | CASSLGLADLTEQYF
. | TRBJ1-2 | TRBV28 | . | TGTGCCAGCAGTTTGGTTGAACCTATGGAGGTATATGGCTACACCTTC | CASSLVEPMEVYGYTF
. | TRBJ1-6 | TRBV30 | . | TGTGCCTGGATGGGAGGGGATAATTCACCCCTCCACTTT | CAWMGGDNSPLHF
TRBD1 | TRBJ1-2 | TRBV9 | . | TGTGCCAGCAGCGTAGTGGGGACAGGGGACCGCTATGGCTACACCTTC | CASSVVGTGDRYGYTF
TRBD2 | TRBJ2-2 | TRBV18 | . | TGTGCCAGCTCAGAGCTCTTCGGACTAGCGGGATTCACCGGGGAGCTGTTTTTT | CASSELFGLAGFTGELFF
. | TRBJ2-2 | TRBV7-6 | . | TGTGCCAGCAGCTTAGAGGGGCCAGGGGCCGCGAACACCGGGGAGCTGTTTTTT | CASSLEGPGAANTGELFF
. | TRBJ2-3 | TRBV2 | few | TGTGCCAGCAGTTTTCGACAGGCAGGCACAGATACGCAGTATTTT | CASSFRQAGTDTQYF
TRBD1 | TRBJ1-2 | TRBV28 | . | TGTGCCAGCAGTACCACTGACAGGGCCTATGGCTACACCTTC | CASSTTDRAYGYTF